This TCR beta chain was recorded in a study of control samples from healthy donors and cancer patients. TCRdb keeps only in-frame clones here, not all; method: immunoSEQ multiplex PCR. The sample includes some 140,000 clones, around nine tenths of them seen just once. CDR3 size: 16 residues. Trimming left V 0 bases short and J 1 base short, with 7 bases between. Germline V CDR1 and CDR2: MNHNY, SVGAGI (reference sequence). The V gene is TRBV6-6, the J gene TRBJ1-6, with D hard to call. The sequence derives from a man between 25 and 39 years old in good health. Material for sequencing was blood. CDR3 coding DNA: TGTGCCAGCAGTTACTCATCGAGATCCTATAATTCACCCCTCCACTTT. Amino acid sequence: CASSYSSRSYNSPLHF.